The sequence of this T cell receptor (beta chain) was determined in a study of shared clonotypes between healthy human individuals. Sequenced by immunoSEQ multiplex PCR; TCRdb stores in-frame clones only, minus some. The data show around 2,000,000 clones, with 95% seen just once and 0.1% to 0.15% held by the top ten. This clonotype originated in a man younger than 35 in good health. Sample: naive CD4+ T cells sorted from blood. Noted subset: CD45RA+ positively selected.

The DNA of the CDR3 is TGTGCCAGCAGAGCGGGACTAGCGGGGGGTCAAGAGACCCAGTACTTC. This gives the protein CASRAGLAGGQETQYF. The chain carries TRBV2 and TRBJ2-5; the match to TRBD2 covers 15 bases. The trim removed 6 bases at V and 2 bases at J, leaving 4 bases unmatched. The length of the CDR3 is 16 residues. Germline CDR1 reads SNHLY; CDR2 reads FYNNEI.